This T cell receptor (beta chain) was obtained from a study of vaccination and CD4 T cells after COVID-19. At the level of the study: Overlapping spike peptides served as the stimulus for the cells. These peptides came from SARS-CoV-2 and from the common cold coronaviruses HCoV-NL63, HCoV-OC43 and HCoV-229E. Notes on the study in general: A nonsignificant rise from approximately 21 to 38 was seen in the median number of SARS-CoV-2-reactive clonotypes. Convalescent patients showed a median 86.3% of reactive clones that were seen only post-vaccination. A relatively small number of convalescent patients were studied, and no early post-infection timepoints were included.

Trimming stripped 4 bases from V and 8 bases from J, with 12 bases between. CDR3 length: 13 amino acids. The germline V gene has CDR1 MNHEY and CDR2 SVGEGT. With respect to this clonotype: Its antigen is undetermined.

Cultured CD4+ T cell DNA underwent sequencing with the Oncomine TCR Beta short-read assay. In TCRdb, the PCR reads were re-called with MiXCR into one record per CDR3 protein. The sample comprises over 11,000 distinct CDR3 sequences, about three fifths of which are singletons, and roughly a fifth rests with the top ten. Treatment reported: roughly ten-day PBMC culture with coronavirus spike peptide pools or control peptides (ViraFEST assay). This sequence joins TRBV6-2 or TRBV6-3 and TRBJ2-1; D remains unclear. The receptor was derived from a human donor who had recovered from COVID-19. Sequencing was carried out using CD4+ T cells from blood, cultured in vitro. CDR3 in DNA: TGTGCCAGCAGTTTAATCAGTGACCATGAGCAGTTCTTC. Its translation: CASSLISDHEQFF.